These 2 T cell receptor beta chains were sequenced from one sample in a study of CD8 T cells in ankylosing spondylitis. TCRdb re-called the 5' RACE reads with MiXCR, one entry per CDR3 protein. The sample consists of approximately 28,000 distinct CDR3 sequences, roughly 7.9% of them appearing once. Sequences were obtained from blood. These TCRs come from a male donor with ankylosing spondylitis or in good health (not recorded which).

This clonotype was picked up a small number of times. The chain couples TRBV29-1 to TRBJ2-1, with TRBD2 matching 14 bases. V lost 6 bases to trimming and J lost 9 bases; unmatched junction nucleotides: 7. Germline V gives CDR1 SQVTM, CDR2 ANQGSEA. The CDR3 has 14 amino acids. The CDR3 loop reads CSVGGLAGEFEQFF. CDR3 DNA: TGCAGCGTCGGGGGACTAGCGGGAGAATTTGAGCAGTTCTTC.

A few counts support this clonotype. The V gene is TRBV7-2, the J gene TRBJ2-5, with D perhaps being TRBD1 or TRBD2 (5 bases each). Germline CDR1 SGHTA, CDR2 FQGNSA. V shed 5 bases and J shed 4 bases, with 14 bases lying between them. CDR3 length: 14 amino acids. This CDR3 is CASSAKGTAETQYF. The CDR3 nucleotides read TGTGCCAGCAGCGCAAAGGGGACGGCAGAGACCCAGTACTTC.